This T cell receptor beta chain was documented in a study of blood T cell repertoires in COVID-19 (TCRdb year 2020). Background for the entire study: Samples covering the acute and convalescent phases of COVID-19 were provided by collaborators in the United States, Italy and Spain. The prospective study material was composed of cDNA or gDNA derived from T cells, B-cell-depleted T cells, or PBMCs. Subjects who had been exposed to COVID-19, were actively infected with it, or had recovered from it provided the deeply sampled blood TCRbeta repertoires that made up the dataset. The repertoires were made available in a free public database intended to serve as a resource for research on the immune response to SARS-CoV-2. Samples were obtained from the ongoing ImmuneRACE study (first 160 participants) and from 1,254 subjects provided by 6 global collaborators. The sample metadata nearly always contained a de-identified subject ID, COVID-19 status, age in years and sex. Where available, HLA class I and class II types were taken from metadata supplied by the sample provider and were not determined by assay-based typing. What the research found in general, with its limitations: The quantity of clinical and demographic metadata differed by source and by participant and was supplied without curation.

Remarks on this clone: It lacks a known antigen. The sample holds no much larger clone one base away, and base qualities are not on file.

The immunoSEQ Assay, a bias-controlled multiplex PCR, was used to amplify TCRbeta CDR3 regions from genomic DNA. The original pipeline was this. Nucleated cell counts per sample were estimated from amplification of reference gene primers within the assay. To quantify the absolute abundance of each unique TCRbeta CDR3 rearrangement, sequence reads were collapsed and filtered. Productive Simpson clonality was computed per sample as the square root of Simpson's diversity index over productive rearrangements. TCRdb's version of the immuneACCESS table is confined to in-frame rearrangements and falls short of the full clone set. An unresolved V gene accounts for under half of the shortfall where checked; the remainder is of unknown origin. That table gives V, J and clone size, and the DNA gave D and trimming. Within this sample are some 100,000 clones, with 84% of them counted one time only. The ten largest clones capture 7% to 9.5% of the sample.

Collaborating institutions collected whole blood in K2EDTA tubes following their own protocols. Collaborator samples were shipped for TCRbeta analysis as frozen whole blood, isolated PBMCs, or DNA extracted from either sample type. CDR1 and CDR2 are read off the germline V gene as MDHEN and SYDVKM. The CDR3 spans 14 residues, from the cysteine through the phenylalanine. Just the 42-base CDR3 DNA is kept, in frame starting at base 1. A distance of 9 bases separates the germline ends of V and J, which lose 2 bases and 2 bases respectively. Sequenced material: peripheral blood. The TCR sequence derives from a woman older than 75 with active or convalescent COVID-19. The rearrangement joined TRBV28 to TRBJ1-2; the D gene is not confidently resolved. In nucleotides, the sequence is TGTGCCAGCAGTTTAACCCCACAGAACTATGGCTACACCTTC. It is translated as CASSLTPQNYGYTF.